The next 10 T cell receptor beta chains were all read from a single sample in a study of post-analysis software for immune sequencing data. Findings of the study overall: There were five TRBV segments more frequent in patients than controls, and TRBV5-6, TRBV5-1 and TRBV20-1 were among them.

Tagging with unique molecular identifiers was a feature of the TCR beta cDNA libraries. TCRdb recomputed calls from the PCR reads with MiXCR, one row per CDR3 protein. The sample carries approximately 400,000 distinct CDR3 sequences, less than 35% recorded once. These TCRs are of unknown antigen specificity. Sequenced input: blood. These TCRs come from a girl aged 5-17 years with multiple sclerosis.

V usage is TRBV7-6 and J usage is TRBJ2-1; 7 positions match TRBD1. From germline, CDR1 is SGHVS and CDR2 FNYEAQ. The CDR3 runs to 15 residues. V trimming: 1 base; J trimming: 11 bases; junction bases outside the gene matches: 11. In DNA, the CDR3 is TGTGCCAGCAGCTTAGGAGAGGGGGCACTTTACAAGCAGTTCTTC. Protein sequence: CASSLGEGALYKQFF.

V is TRBV27 and J is TRBJ2-1, with D perhaps TRBD2 (7 bases). The CDR3 covers 15 residues. The germline V gene has CDR1 MNHEY and CDR2 SMNVEV (reference sequence). The ends were cut back, 3 bases at V and 6 bases at J, with 15 bases in the middle. The CDR3: CASSLGASGRNEQFF. Written as DNA, the CDR3 is TGTGCCAGCAGTTTGGGGGCTAGCGGACGCAATGAGCAGTTCTTC.

The CDR3 bases are TGTGCCAGCAGTTTTGGAGCGGACTACAATGAGCAGTTCTTC. The encoded protein is CASSFGADYNEQFF. The chain carries TRBV12-3 or TRBV12-4 and TRBJ2-1; D possibly corresponds to TRBD2 (5 bases). Trimming removed 3 bases at V and 3 bases at J, with 9 bases between. The CDR3 covers 14 residues.

This clonotype turned up a few times. The V gene is TRBV4-2, the J gene TRBJ2-1; D gene uncertain. Trimming cost V 0 bases and J 6 bases, with 12 bases left between them. Per germline, CDR1 LGHNA and CDR2 YNFKEQ. The CDR3 contains 15 residues. The chain's CDR3 is CASSQEGGSVNEQFF. CDR3 bases: TGTGCCAGCAGCCAAGAGGGCGGATCAGTCAATGAGCAGTTCTTC.

This rearrangement joins TRBV2 to TRBJ1-1; a possible D gene is TRBD1 (5 bases). The germline gives CDR1 SNHLY, CDR2 FYNNEI. Trimming left V 6 bases short and J 1 base short, with 15 bases between. The CDR3 covers 15 residues. The CDR3 DNA reads as TGTGCCAGCAGGGGAAGGGGTGGAGGGAACACTGAAGCTTTCTTT. This codes for CASRGRGGGNTEAFF.

The V and J genes are TRBV7-2 and TRBJ1-1; D remains unclear. The CDR3 runs 11 residues. V lost 1 base and J lost 9, with 6 bases in between. The germline gives CDR1 SGHTA, CDR2 FQGNSA. This chain's CDR3 is CASSLGAQAFF. The CDR3 bases are TGTGCCAGCAGCTTAGGGGCGCAAGCTTTCTTT.

The chain recombines TRBV4-1 with TRBJ1-6; TRBD1 matches at 9 bases. This CDR3 spans 16 amino acids. The J segment lost 11 bases and the V segment lost 2 bases, leaving 10 bases of the junction unmatched. Germline CDR1 is MGHRA and CDR2 is YSYEKL. CDR3 sequence (DNA): TGCGCCAGCAGCCAAACGCTACAGGGGGCAACGGCACCCCTCCACTTT. It is translated as CASSQTLQGATAPLHF.

This clonotype was seen a single time. The chain has TRBV28 and TRBJ1-1; tentative D call: TRBD1 (5 bases). This CDR3 region has 17 residues. Trimming shortened V by 2 bases and J by 3 bases, and 19 bases separated the two germline ends. Germline-derived CDR1 and CDR2 are MDHEN and SYDVKM. This CDR3 reads CASSLGGDRRVDTEAFF. The DNA of the CDR3 is TGTGCCAGCAGTTTAGGGGGGGATAGGAGGGTGGACACTGAAGCTTTCTTT.

The chain uses TRBV2 and TRBJ2-1; perhaps TRBD2 as D (6 bases). The V end lost 4 bases, the J end lost 7 bases, and 14 bases lay between the germline ends. Germline V gene sequence: CDR1 SNHLY, CDR2 FYNNEI. This CDR3 is 14 amino acids long. CDR3 sequence: CASSGNRGGNEQFF. CDR3 coding DNA: TGTGCCAGCAGTGGGAATCGTGGGGGGAATGAGCAGTTCTTC.

This clonotype was observed at least ten times. CDR3 region: CALGSRNNEQFF. The CDR3 DNA reads as TGTGCCCTTGGGTCCCGGAATAATGAGCAGTTCTTC. The chain carries TRBV10-3 and TRBJ2-1; D unresolved. Germline values: CDR1 ENHRY, CDR2 SYGVKD. The CDR3 is made up of 12 amino acids. Trimming removed 11 bases from V and 7 bases from J, with 15 bases in between.